What follows is one TCR beta chain and its context. No antigen is known for it. This entry is derived from a study of T-cell reconstitution after alpha-beta-depleted transplantation in children. Preparing the TCRbeta library involved the use of unique molecular identifiers. TCRdb re-analysed the PCR reads in MiXCR, keeping a single row per CDR3 protein. This sample has approximately 210,000 distinct CDR3 sequences, with approximately 15% found just once. Per the germline V gene, CDR1 is WSHSY and CDR2 is SAAADI. The CDR3 contains 16 residues. Trimming pared 7 bases from V and 0 bases from J, leaving 17 bases between. Study-level findings and limits: Hyperexpanded clones declined; after one year, newly produced T cells mostly supplied diversity. From surviving recipient T cells and thymic progenitors came the high day-60 TCRbeta diversity observed in some patients.

This TCR was sampled from a male patient aged 2-9 years who had a stem cell transplant for acute lymphoblastic leukemia, so the T cells may come from the graft donor. The chain joins TRBV10-2 to TRBJ2-3, with a possible D match to TRBD1 (6 bases). The material was PBMCs, mostly from graft donor cells, obtained 360 days after TCRalphabeta/CD19-depleted stem cell transplant. DNA for the CDR3: TGCGCCAGCACGGAACACTTACAGGGCAGCACAGATACGCAGTATTTT. It codes for CASTEHLQGSTDTQYF.